The 28 T cell receptor beta chains below come from one sample, sequenced in a study of blood T cell repertoires in COVID-19. This table comes from immunoSEQ multiplex PCR, and its TCRdb copy is limited to in-frame clones, with some not included. The table records a few hundred thousand clones, 70% to 90% of them present only once. The sample comprised PBMCs or T cells enriched from blood (not recorded which). Receptors were obtained from a young man who had recovered from COVID-19.

This chain links TRBV15 with TRBJ1-4; possibly TRBD1 for D (5 bases). The CDR3 has 15 amino acids. With 5 bases removed from V and 5 bases from J, the gap between germline ends came to 15 bases. CDR1 LNHNV and CDR2 YYDKDF come from the germline V gene (reference sequence). The CDR3 sequence is CATSPRARSNEKLFF. The DNA for the CDR3 is TGTGCCACCAGCCCCAGGGCCAGATCAAATGAAAAACTGTTTTTT.

This sequence joins TRBV9 and TRBJ1-5; TRBD1 matches at 8 bases. The length of the CDR3 is 15 residues. V shed 4 bases and J 2 bases; nucleotides not matched to a gene: 5. Germline lookup yields CDR1 SGDLS and CDR2 YYNGEE. The CDR3 loop reads CASSRTDRGNQPQHF. CDR3 nucleotides: TGTGCCAGCAGCAGAACGGACAGGGGCAATCAGCCCCAGCATTTT.

V is TRBV2 and J is TRBJ2-7; D not resolved. The CDR3 runs to 13 residues. Germline V CDR1 and CDR2: SNHLY, FYNNEI. V shed 5 bases and J shed 0 bases, with 8 bases lying between them. CDR3 loop: CASSQDNSYEQYF. The CDR3 DNA sequence: TGTGCCAGCAGTCAAGACAACTCCTACGAGCAGTACTTC.

V and J are TRBV30 and TRBJ2-2; weak D call: TRBD2 (5 bases). Per germline, CDR1 GTSNPN and CDR2 SVGIG (reference sequence). The germline V and J ends were trimmed by 4 bases and 1 base, with 7 bases remaining between them. The CDR3 sequence is 13 residues long. CDR3 loop: CAWTEGNTGELFF. The CDR3 nucleotides are TGTGCCTGGACCGAGGGGAACACCGGGGAGCTGTTTTTT.

The rearrangement uses TRBV7-9 and TRBJ1-4; TRBD1 aligns across 8 bases. This CDR3 region has 16 residues. Germline V gene sequence: CDR1 SEHNR, CDR2 FQNEAQ (reference sequence). Losses at the gene ends were 7 bases for V and 7 bases for J; bases not matched to a gene: 14. In nucleotides, the CDR3 is TGTGCCAGCAACACAGGGGGAGGACCGAGGATTGAAAAACTGTTTTTT. It specifies CASNTGGGPRIEKLFF.

The chain recombines TRBV7-2 with TRBJ1-2; 10 bases map to TRBD1. CDR3 length equals 14 residues. Germline CDR1 and CDR2: SGHTA and FQGNSA. V was clipped by 5 bases and J by 8 bases; unmatched bases: 8. In DNA, the CDR3 is TGTGCCAGCAGCACGACAGGGGGCCCGTCAGGCTACACCTTC. It is translated as CASSTTGGPSGYTF.

V and J are TRBV4-3 and TRBJ2-3, with a weak D call TRBD1 (5 bases). The CDR3 has 16 residues. CDR1 LGHNA and CDR2 YSLEER come from the germline V gene. With 0 bases removed from V and 2 bases from J, the gap between germline ends came to 12 bases. The CDR3 region has the DNA TGCGCCAGCAGCCAAGACAGGGCCCGATTCACAGATACGCAGTATTTT. As protein: CASSQDRARFTDTQYF.

The chain uses TRBV3-1 (or the pseudogene TRBV3-2) and TRBJ1-3; D is unresolved. Germline V gene data show CDR1 as LGHDT and CDR2 as YNNKEL (reference sequence). The CDR3 is made up of 12 amino acids. V was shortened by 4 bases and J by 4 bases, with 5 bases between the two germline ends. The CDR3 DNA reads as TGTGCCAGCAGCCGGCCCGGAAACACCATATATTTT. Translation: CASSRPGNTIYF.

The rearrangement joins TRBV3-1 (or the pseudogene TRBV3-2) to TRBJ1-2, with D unclear. The V gene lost 1 base and the J gene lost 7 bases, with 13 bases spanning the gap. Looked up from germline, CDR1 is LGHDT and CDR2 is YNNKEL (reference sequence). CDR3 length: 14 amino acids. CDR3 protein: CASSQGSGSGGYTF. CDR3 nucleotide sequence: TGTGCCAGCAGCCAAGGCTCGGGTTCGGGTGGCTACACCTTC.

The rearrangement uses TRBV6-2 or TRBV6-3 and TRBJ1-6, with D perhaps TRBD1 (5 bases). The V gene's germline CDR1 is MNHEY and CDR2 SVGEGT. The CDR3 totals 14 residues. Trimming cost V 0 bases and J 9 bases, with 9 bases left between them. The DNA for the CDR3 is TGTGCCAGCAGTTACTCTCCAGGGCGTTCACCCCTCCACTTT. It codes for CASSYSPGRSPLHF.

Note on this clone: At one of its ends the junction is not consistent with the germline gene, which may arise from a read error. The chain couples TRBV18 to TRBJ2-7, with TRBD2 identical over 10 bases. CDR3 length: 17 amino acids. Germline CDR1 is KGHSH and CDR2 is LQKENI. CDR3 bases: TGTGCCAGCTCACCGACAGGGACTAGCGACGTCTCCAACGAGCAGTACTTC. This codes for CASSPTGTSDVSNEQYF.

CDR3 nucleotide sequence: TGTGCCAGCAGCTTGAAGCCATTCGGGACTGAAGCTTTCTTT. It codes for CASSLKPFGTEAFF. J is TRBJ1-1 and V is TRBV7-6; D remains ambiguous. Germline lookup yields CDR1 SGHVS and CDR2 FNYEAQ. The CDR3 extends over 14 amino acids. The V end was cut by 3 bases, the J end by 5 bases, with 13 bases between.

This chain connects TRBV5-5 to TRBJ1-2; tentative D call: TRBD1 (6 bases). This CDR3 is built from 13 residues. In germline, CDR1 is SGHKS, CDR2 YYEKEE (reference sequence). V lost 4 bases and J lost 8, with 15 bases in between. CDR3 nucleotides: TGTGCCAGCAGCCACGCAGGGGCCCTAGGCTACACCTTC. This sequence encodes CASSHAGALGYTF.

The chain uses TRBV5-1 and TRBJ1-4, with 10 positions matching TRBD1. Trimming cost V 5 bases and J 8 bases; bases outside gene matches: 6. Germline V gene lookup returns CDR1 SGHRS and CDR2 YFSETQ. The CDR3 has 14 amino acids. CDR3 protein: CASSWDRGNEKLFF. The CDR3 nucleotides read TGCGCCAGCAGTTGGGACAGGGGTAACGAAAAACTGTTTTTT.

The chain couples TRBV3-1 (or the pseudogene TRBV3-2) to TRBJ2-1; 12 bases agree with TRBD1. Germline values: CDR1 LGHDT, CDR2 YNNKEL (reference sequence). Trimming took 4 bases from V and 9 from J; bases not matched to a gene: 13. The CDR3 runs 17 residues. CDR3 nucleotides: TGTGCCAGCAGCCCGCTACCGGGACAGGGGGCTTCTGGTGAGCAGTTCTTC. Amino acids: CASSPLPGQGASGEQFF.

The chain combines TRBV18 with TRBJ1-5, with D unclear. In germline, CDR1 is KGHSH, CDR2 LQKENI. The CDR3 is 13 residues long. V gave up 2 bases and J gave up 8 bases, with 10 bases separating them. The CDR3 loop reads CASSPSRSEPQHF. The CDR3 coding sequence is TGTGCCAGCTCACCAAGCCGGTCGGAGCCCCAGCATTTT.

The V call is TRBV5-4, the J call TRBJ2-5, with a tentative D call TRBD2 (8 bases). The CDR3 consists of 15 residues. Germline CDR1 and CDR2: SGHNT and YYREEE (reference sequence). V was cut by 4 bases and J by 5 bases, with 18 bases left in between. CDR3 sequence reads: CASSPIGGGGETQYF. CDR3 in DNA: TGTGCCAGCAGCCCCATAGGGGGCGGGGGGGAGACCCAGTACTTC.

This chain joins TRBV4-1 and TRBJ1-1; 11 nucleotides agree with TRBD1. CDR3 length: 15 residues. Germline-derived CDR1 and CDR2 are MGHRA and YSYEKL. J was trimmed by 3 bases and V by 4 bases; bases with no gene match: 4. CDR3 sequence: CASSLEGQGDTEAFF. As DNA, the CDR3 is TGCGCCAGCAGCCTAGAGGGACAGGGGGACACTGAAGCTTTCTTT.

The chain is built from TRBV20-1 and TRBJ2-1; the D is unclear. CDR1 DFQATT and CDR2 SNEGSKA come from the germline V gene (reference sequence). The ends were cut back, 4 bases at V and 9 bases at J, with 7 bases in the middle. The length of the CDR3 is 10 residues. DNA of the CDR3: TGCAGTGCTATGGCAGGTGAGCAGTTCTTC. Its protein product is CSAMAGEQFF.

V usage is TRBV11-2 and J usage is TRBJ2-7, with 9 nucleotides matching TRBD1. Germline V gene sequence: CDR1 SGHAT, CDR2 FQNNGV. J gave up 7 bases and V 5 bases, and 6 bases lay outside the gene matches. CDR3 length equals 13 residues. The CDR3 DNA reads as TGTGCCAGCAGCCAGGACAGGGGAGCGGAGCAGTACTTC. Translated, it gives CASSQDRGAEQYF.

The J gene is TRBJ2-5, the V gene TRBV4-2, with no clear D. Germline CDR1 reads LGHNA; CDR2 reads YNFKEQ. The germline V and J ends were trimmed by 0 bases and 4 bases, with 6 bases remaining between them. The CDR3 contains 13 residues. The CDR3 nucleotides are TGTGCCAGCAGCCAAGATCTTATAGAGACCCAGTACTTC. Protein product: CASSQDLIETQYF.

The rearrangement links TRBV7-6 to TRBJ1-6, with 9 nucleotides matching TRBD1. Germline V gene data show CDR1 as SGHVS and CDR2 as FNYEAQ. The V segment lost 3 bases and the J segment 10 bases; nucleotides outside the gene matches: 4. The CDR3 is 14 amino acids. CDR3 in amino acids: CASSFGQGTSPLHF. The CDR3 nucleotides are TGTGCCAGCAGCTTCGGACAGGGGACCTCACCCCTCCACTTT.

This chain joins TRBV6-1 and TRBJ1-2, with TRBD1 identical over 8 bases. The CDR3 is 15 amino acids. Germline-derived CDR1 and CDR2 are MNHNS and SASEGT. V trimming: 2 bases; J trimming: 5 bases; junction bases outside the gene matches: 7. DNA of the CDR3: TGTGCCAGCAGTGAAAACCGGGACAGGTCGTATGGCTACACCTTC. It specifies CASSENRDRSYGYTF.

The chain is built from TRBV9 and TRBJ1-2; 10 bases line up with TRBD1. The J segment lost 8 bases and the V segment lost 0 bases, leaving 10 bases of the junction unmatched. CDR1 is SGDLS, CDR2 YYNGEE, per germline. The CDR3 length is 16 residues. DNA of the CDR3: TGTGCCAGCAGCGTAGACCGCGACAGGGGGCGAAACGGCTACACCTTC. This translates into CASSVDRDRGRNGYTF.

The rearrangement uses TRBV29-1 and TRBJ2-7, with D perhaps matching TRBD1 (6 bases). CDR1 is SQVTM, CDR2 ANQGSEA, per germline. Trimming shortened V by 4 bases and J by 1 base, and 11 bases separated the two germline ends. This CDR3 is 13 amino acids long. The CDR3 spells CSVAQGQSYEQYF. The CDR3 region has the DNA TGCAGCGTTGCGCAGGGACAATCCTACGAGCAGTACTTC.

This clone has just one count. This chain uses TRBV2 with TRBJ1-1; 7 bases map to TRBD1. The CDR3 is made up of 15 amino acids. The germline V gene has CDR1 SNHLY and CDR2 FYNNEI. The V and J ends lost 7 bases and 0 bases, in that order; junction bases with no gene match: 8. CDR3 DNA: TGTGCCAGCATTTGGGACAGAAACTTGAACACTGAAGCTTTCTTT. Translating it yields CASIWDRNLNTEAFF.

V usage is TRBV9 and J usage is TRBJ2-5, with D unclear. V was pared by 4 bases and J by 4 bases, with 14 bases between. This CDR3 region has 14 residues. Germline assignment: CDR1 SGDLS and CDR2 YYNGEE. CDR3: CASSTQVLGETQYF. Here the CDR3 DNA reads TGTGCCAGCAGCACCCAGGTTCTTGGAGAGACCCAGTACTTC.

The chain joins TRBV9 to TRBJ1-6; TRBD1 matches at 7 bases. Germline-derived CDR1 and CDR2 are SGDLS and YYNGEE. This CDR3 contains 15 residues. V lost 4 bases and J lost 8; bases outside the gene matches: 9. CDR3 nucleotides: TGTGCCAGCAGCCCTTCGGGGGACAGCTATTCACCCCTCCACTTT. Protein: CASSPSGDSYSPLHF.